The 30 T cell receptor beta chains below were found in one sample sequenced in a study of regulatory T cells in long-lasting Graves disease. As to time point: persistent/refractory GD, antithyroid drugs over 5 years with positive TRAb. PBMC-derived RNA was used for the TCR library. The authors built TCR beta libraries using iRepertoire HTBI primers and Arm-PCR of CDR3 regions. TCRdb reprocessed the multiplex PCR reads via MiXCR and lists one record per CDR3 protein. The sample lists approximately 500,000 distinct CDR3 sequences, about 22% occurring once. This sample comprised peripheral blood mononuclear cells (PBMCs), obtained when the disease was refractory, from a patient treated with antithyroid drugs. These receptors were collected from a female donor with Graves disease.

The chain couples TRBV20-1 to TRBJ2-1; 8 bases match TRBD2. CDR3 length equals 18 residues. V shed 6 bases and J 4 bases; nucleotides not matched to a gene: 20. Germline-derived CDR1 and CDR2 are DFQATT and SNEGSKA (reference sequence). CDR3 loop: CSARPDSGSSNGYNEQFF. As DNA, the CDR3 is TGCAGTGCCCGCCCGGACAGCGGGAGTTCCAATGGGTACAATGAGCAGTTCTTC.

The chain combines TRBV5-1 with TRBJ2-2; 7 bases are a match to TRBD1. The CDR3 contains 18 residues. Germline V CDR1 and CDR2: SGHRS, YFSETQ. The V segment lost 0 bases and the J segment 7 bases; nucleotides outside the gene matches: 15. DNA of the CDR3: TGCGCCAGCAGCTTGGTGTTCCGGGACAGTGGAGGTGTCGGGGAGCTGTTTTTT. It encodes CASSLVFRDSGGVGELFF.

Ten or more counts support this clonotype. V is TRBV28 and J is TRBJ1-6; D remains unclear. The CDR3 contains 14 residues. V shed 4 bases and J shed 14 bases, with 18 bases lying between them. Germline assignment: CDR1 MDHEN and CDR2 SYDVKM. The CDR3 DNA follows: TGTGCCAGCAGTTCTCGCCTGGGGAGAGTCACCCTCCACTTT. It translates to CASSSRLGRVTLHF.

This clonotype was picked up many times. The chain employs TRBV28 and TRBJ1-2; D gene uncertain. Germline-derived CDR1 and CDR2 are MDHEN and SYDVKM. The CDR3 is made up of 15 amino acids. Trimming removed 4 bases at V and 6 bases at J, with 18 bases between. This chain's CDR3 is CASSWSGRSRDGYTF. CDR3 nucleotide sequence: TGTGCCAGCAGTTGGTCAGGACGGTCTAGGGATGGCTACACCTTC.

The chain carries TRBV12-3 or TRBV12-4 and TRBJ2-2; no reliable D call. The CDR3 is 16 amino acids. V was trimmed by 5 bases and J by 1 base, leaving 14 bases between them. As DNA, the CDR3 is TGTGCCAGCAGTAACCGGGCCCCGGGGAACACCGGGGAGCTGTTTTTT. Encoded protein: CASSNRAPGNTGELFF.

This clonotype occurred a few times. The CDR3 reads CAWSVTGPNTEAFF. The CDR3 DNA is TGTGCCTGGAGTGTTACAGGGCCGAACACTGAAGCTTTCTTT. The J gene is TRBJ1-1, the V gene TRBV30, with D possibly matching TRBD1 (6 bases). This CDR3 is built from 14 residues. Trimming took off 0 bases at V and 1 base at J, with 9 bases between the two ends. Per the germline V gene, CDR1 is GTSNPN and CDR2 is SVGIG (reference sequence).

This clonotype has a handful of counts. The chain combines TRBV29-1 with TRBJ1-1, with no clear D. The CDR3 has 13 amino acids. Between the trimmed V and J ends, which lost 5 bases and 3 bases, there was a span of 13 bases. CDR1 is SQVTM and CDR2 is ANQGSEA in the germline V gene. The CDR3 coding sequence is TGCAGCGTTCACGGGGTTTTTTACACTGAAGCTTTCTTT. It is translated as CSVHGVFYTEAFF.

This clonotype was recorded at least ten times. The rearrangement uses TRBV11-2 and TRBJ1-4; 8 nucleotides align to TRBD1. The CDR3 consists of 17 residues. The germline V gene encodes CDR1 SGHAT and CDR2 FQNNGV. Trimming took 2 bases from V and 8 from J; bases not matched to a gene: 13. Here the CDR3 DNA reads TGTGCCAGCAGCTTATGGGGTCGGAGACAGGGGAGCGAAAAACTGTTTTTT. This translates into CASSLWGRRQGSEKLFF.

This clonotype was counted ten times or more. The rearrangement joins TRBV28 to TRBJ1-1; tentative D call: TRBD1 (5 bases). There are 14 residues in the CDR3. The germline gives CDR1 MDHEN, CDR2 SYDVKM. V lost 6 bases, J lost 0 bases, and 11 bases lay in between. The CDR3: CASRRQLMNTEAFF. CDR3 bases: TGTGCCAGCAGGCGACAGCTAATGAACACTGAAGCTTTCTTT. The full variable domain, with the rest looked up from reference TRBV28 and TRBJ1-1, is DVKVTQSSRYLVKRTGEKVFLECVQDMDHENMFWYRQDPGLGLRLIYFSYDVKMKEKGDIPEGYSVSREKKERFSLILESASTNQTSMYLCASRRQLMNTEAFFGQGTRLTVV.

Concerning this clonotype itself: Just one base apart from a much larger clone, this may be a read error. The chain joins TRBV6-4 to TRBJ1-4, with D perhaps TRBD1 (6 bases). CDR3 size: 14 residues. CDR1 and CDR2 (germline): MRHNA, SNTAGT. Trimming took 11 bases from V and 6 from J, leaving 19 bases between them. CDR3 sequence (DNA): TGTGCCGTATCATCCGGGGGGGCTGATGAAAAACTGTTTTTT. It specifies CAVSSGGADEKLFF.

The chain carries TRBV5-1 and TRBJ2-1, with D possibly being TRBD2 (5 bases). Between the trimmed V and J ends, which lost 4 bases and 3 bases, there was a span of 20 bases. There are 17 residues in the CDR3. The germline V gene has CDR1 SGHRS and CDR2 YFSETQ. For the CDR3, the DNA is TGCGCCAGCAGCCCCCTGGCTAGCCGGGCGATCTACAATGAGCAGTTCTTC. Encoded protein: CASSPLASRAIYNEQFF.

This clonotype was observed at least ten times. This chain uses TRBV7-9 with TRBJ2-4; 10 bases are a match to TRBD1. Germline CDR1 SEHNR, CDR2 FQNEAQ (reference sequence). V was pared by 2 bases and J by 1 base, with 14 bases of the junction left unmatched. This CDR3 is built from 20 residues. The CDR3 DNA reads TGTGCCAGCAGCTTATCTTTCCTCCTCGGGACAGGGGATGCCAAAAACATTCAGTACTTC. Translation: CASSLSFLLGTGDAKNIQYF.

The chain links TRBV27 to TRBJ2-2, with D maybe TRBD1 (6 bases). Between the trimmed V and J ends, which lost 5 bases and 8 bases, there was a span of 12 bases. Germline assignment: CDR1 MNHEY and CDR2 SMNVEV (reference sequence). CDR3 length: 13 residues. The CDR3 DNA reads TGTGCCAGCAGTGTGGGGGCGGCGGGGGAGCTGTTTTTT. Its translation is CASSVGAAGELFF.

The chain carries TRBV19 and TRBJ2-2; D may be TRBD1 (6 bases). The germline gives CDR1 LNHDA, CDR2 SQIVND (reference sequence). The ends were cut back, 5 bases at V and 6 bases at J, with 13 bases in the middle. The CDR3 extends over 14 amino acids. The CDR3 DNA is TGTGCCAGTAGTTTCCGAACAGGGTCCGGGGAGCTGTTTTTT. Amino acids: CASSFRTGSGELFF. Full variable domain (outside the CDR3, taken from reference TRBV19 and TRBJ2-2): DGGITQSPKYLFRKEGQNVTLSCEQNLNHDAMYWYRQDPGQGLRLIYYSQIVNDFQKGDIAEGYSVSREKKESFPLTVTSAQKNPTAFYLCASSFRTGSGELFFGEGSRLTVL.

This clonotype was observed at least ten times. The rearrangement links TRBV28 to TRBJ1-1; perhaps TRBD1 as D (6 bases). Germline V gives CDR1 MDHEN, CDR2 SYDVKM. This CDR3 has 19 residues. The V and J ends lost 2 bases and 0 bases respectively, with 22 bases between them. CDR3 protein: CASSLGGRSAAFMNTEAFF. The DNA of the CDR3 is TGTGCCAGCAGTTTAGGGGGCAGAAGTGCAGCTTTCATGAACACTGAAGCTTTCTTT.

A few counts support this clonotype. The genes are TRBV5-5 and TRBJ1-5, with TRBD1 as a possible D gene (5 bases). The CDR3 is made up of 13 amino acids. The V end lost 4 bases, the J end lost 12 bases, and 17 bases lay between the germline ends. The germline V gene encodes CDR1 SGHKS and CDR2 YYEKEE (reference sequence). This CDR3 reads CASSPIEVGVQHF. CDR3 DNA sequence: TGTGCCAGCAGCCCCATCGAAGTGGGGGTCCAGCATTTT. Full variable domain (rest looked up from reference TRBV5-5 and TRBJ1-5): DAGVTQSPTHLIKTRGQQVTLRCSPISGHKSVSWYQQVLGQGPQFIFQYYEKEERGRGNFPDRFSARQFPNYSSELNVNALLLGDSALYLCASSPIEVGVQHFGDGTRLSIL.

There are many counts of this clonotype. The chain has TRBV27 and TRBJ1-4; possible D gene TRBD1, 5 bases. Germline values: CDR1 MNHEY, CDR2 SMNVEV (reference sequence). The CDR3 contains 14 residues. V was pared by 8 bases and J by 4 bases, with 14 bases between. Here the CDR3 DNA reads TGTGCCAGCGGTGGGGGACGGCATAATGAAAAACTGTTTTTT. This encodes CASGGGRHNEKLFF.

This clonotype came up many times. The J gene is TRBJ2-2, the V gene TRBV11-3; 8 bases map to TRBD2. The CDR3 runs 15 residues. V shed 5 bases, J shed 0 bases, and the junction held 2 bases outside the gene matches. Germline CDR1 is SGHNT and CDR2 is YENEEA. The CDR3 DNA reads TGTGCCAGCAGCCGAGCGGGGGCGAACACCGGGGAGCTGTTTTTT. It is translated as CASSRAGANTGELFF.

The chain couples TRBV20-1 to TRBJ2-5, with TRBD1 identical over 7 bases. CDR3 length: 13 amino acids. Trimming cost V 5 bases and J 5 bases; bases outside gene matches: 8. Germline V CDR1 and CDR2: DFQATT, SNEGSKA (reference sequence). The CDR3 region is CSAFEGQSETQYF. For the CDR3, the DNA is TGCAGTGCTTTCGAGGGACAGAGCGAGACCCAGTACTTC.

Only a few counts were recorded for this clonotype. V gene TRBV13 combines with J gene TRBJ1-2; the match to TRBD1 covers 7 bases. The V gene end was trimmed by 4 bases and the J gene end by 3 bases; junction bases not matched to a gene: 8. CDR1 is PRHDT and CDR2 is FYEKMQ in the germline V gene (reference sequence). The length of the CDR3 is 15 residues. The CDR3 sequence is CASSSRGQDYYGYTF. The CDR3 bases are TGTGCCAGCAGCTCCCGAGGACAGGACTACTATGGCTACACCTTC. Based on the CDR3 plus reference TRBV13 and TRBJ1-2, the full variable domain is AAGVIQSPRHLIKEKRETATLKCYPIPRHDTVYWYQQGPGQDPQFLISFYEKMQSDKGSIPDRFSAQQFSDYHSELNMSSLELGDSALYFCASSSRGQDYYGYTFGSGTRLTVV.

This clonotype was recorded many times. The chain has TRBV11-3 and TRBJ2-5; 7 nucleotides match TRBD2. The CDR3 runs to 15 residues. With 5 bases clipped from V and 4 bases from J, the junction kept 10 bases outside the gene matches. From germline, CDR1 is SGHNT and CDR2 YENEEA. CDR3 bases: TGTGCCAGCAGCACATTTGGGAGGGCCGTAGAGACCCAGTACTTC. This codes for CASSTFGRAVETQYF.

At least ten counts were recorded for this clonotype. V is TRBV7-8 and J is TRBJ2-7; D gene unclear. Trimming cost V 0 bases and J 3 bases, with 12 bases left between them. The CDR3 extends over 15 amino acids. CDR1 and CDR2 from the germline V gene are SGHVS and FQNEAQ. The chain's CDR3 is CASSLAKLPYYEQYF. As DNA, the CDR3 is TGTGCCAGCAGCTTAGCGAAATTACCCTACTACGAGCAGTACTTC.

The rearrangement uses TRBV20-1 and TRBJ2-7; TRBD2 aligns across 7 bases. This CDR3 spans 14 amino acids. V lost 3 bases, J lost 6 bases, and 11 bases stayed unmatched. Per germline, CDR1 DFQATT and CDR2 SNEGSKA (reference sequence). The DNA for the CDR3 is TGCAGTGCTAGCTCCTCGAGCGGGATCTCCGAGCAGTACTTC. Encoded protein: CSASSSSGISEQYF.

The genes are TRBV7-9 and TRBJ2-7; 8 positions agree with TRBD2. The end of the DNA is better explained by TRBJ2-1, so the J call may be wrong. This CDR3 comprises 14 residues. Germline loops: CDR1 SEHNR, CDR2 FQNEAQ (reference sequence). The DNA for the CDR3 is TGTGCCAGCAGCCCCGGGACTAGGGGCTATGAGCAGTTCTTC. Its protein product is CASSPGTRGYEQFF.

The J gene is TRBJ1-2, the V gene TRBV19; D call uncertain. V was clipped by 10 bases and J by 4 bases, with 13 bases between them. The CDR3 is 12 residues long. In germline, CDR1 is LNHDA, CDR2 SQIVND (reference sequence). DNA of the CDR3: TGTGCCACCAAACGCGTACCCTATGGCTACACCTTC. Translated: CATKRVPYGYTF.

This chain joins TRBV29-1 and TRBJ2-7, with a possible D match to TRBD2 (6 bases). Trimming pared 4 bases from V and 2 bases from J, leaving 24 bases between. Germline-derived CDR1 and CDR2 are SQVTM and ANQGSEA. CDR3 size: 17 residues. CDR3 in DNA: TGCAGCGTTGTCGCCCCCCAGACTAGTAGGGTCACCTACGAGCAGTACTTC. This translates into CSVVAPQTSRVTYEQYF.

The table lists this clonotype with a few counts. The gene calls are TRBV11-2 and TRBJ2-7; 7 bases match TRBD2. Germline values: CDR1 SGHAT, CDR2 FQNNGV. J gave up 3 bases and V 2 bases, and 7 bases lay outside the gene matches. The CDR3 sequence is 15 residues long. The CDR3 protein is CASSLSREGSYEQYF. The DNA for the CDR3 is TGTGCCAGCAGCTTAAGTAGGGAGGGTAGCTACGAGCAGTACTTC.

The chain combines TRBV12-3 or TRBV12-4 with TRBJ2-3; 11 nucleotides line up with TRBD2. The CDR3 has 15 amino acids. V shed 7 bases and J 2 bases; nucleotides not matched to a gene: 5. The DNA for the CDR3 is TGTGCCAGCACCCCGACTAGCGGGGCCACAGATACGCAGTATTTT. Translated: CASTPTSGATDTQYF.

Comments on this clonotype: A clone one base away is much larger, so this may be a read error. The chain is built from TRBV11-2 and TRBJ1-4, with 7 bases aligning to TRBD1. This CDR3 is 14 amino acids long. Per germline, CDR1 SGHAT and CDR2 FQNNGV. CDR3 residues: CASTPRQGEEKLLF. CDR3 nucleotides: TGTGCCAGCACACCAAGACAGGGCGAAGAAAAACTGCTTTTT.

This clonotype showed up many times. CDR3 residues: CSVERNQGQGYTF. In DNA, the CDR3 is TGCAGCGTTGAACGCAATCAGGGTCAGGGCTACACCTTC. The V and J genes are TRBV29-1 and TRBJ1-2, with D possibly TRBD1 on 5 matching bases. Deletions cut 2 bases from V and 8 bases from J, with 15 bases between. Germline V gene data show CDR1 as SQVTM and CDR2 as ANQGSEA. The CDR3 has 13 residues.